The present entry profiles one TCR beta chain with its context. The clone's antigen remains unknown. Nothing much larger sits one base from this clone, and base qualities are not available. The data are from a study of human T cells and chemical hapten exposure (dated by TCRdb to the early 2020s). About the investigation overall: Libraries were combined into a pool for sequencing, and differences in TCR yield between samples came mainly from small differences in library volumes within the pool. Peripheral blood TCR repertoire changes were tracked in vivo in alopecia patients during primary and secondary sensitization to the hapten diphenylcyclopropenone (DPC). Each blood RNA sample was used to sequence both TCR alpha and TCR beta chains.

Points the paper makes about the study in general: No change with DPC sensitization was found in the number of TCRs above 1 in 1000 frequency, and no evidence of global repertoire structure alterations was found. Repeated subsampling changed both the strength of the expansion versus patch-test correlation and the threshold at which the correlation became significant.

The method was RACE. Instrument on record: NextSeq 500. During library preparation, unique molecular identifiers were attached to individual cDNA molecules so that TCRs could be counted quantitatively and reproducibly. As for the authors' bioinformatics: Samples had a median of about 96,000 TCRs, with a range from roughly 23,224 to 750,000. V, J and CDR3 annotation of the TCR reads was carried out using the Decombinator software suite. Every sample was subsampled to the same number of TCRs (28,000) for the PS versus PT1 abundance plots. Expanded TCRs were defined as absent before sensitization and observed at least eight times at the 2-week time point. The public sequencing data were trimmed at Q25 with fastp and processed into clonotypes with MiXCR by TCRdb, which kept only in-frame beta chains. A single entry per CDR3 protein holds the most common genes and DNA from its merged rows. TCRdb's processing, not the authors' own work, is the source of the V and J calls. The sample records just over 90,000 distinct CDR3 sequences, about 8.8% of which are singletons. 2.5% to 3.5% of the sample lies in the top ten.

The label giving this sample's time point can be read as: healthy volunteer bleed at 2 weeks. Unfractionated whole blood was collected in Tempus Blood RNA tubes, and total RNA was extracted from that blood. Roughly 5 healthy volunteers served as TCR sequencing controls and were bled at day 0, 2 weeks and 6 weeks. In the germline V gene, CDR1 corresponds to LGHNA and CDR2 to YSLEER. The CDR3 holds 14 amino acids from the cysteine to the phenylalanine. Of the read, only the CDR3 DNA is kept; its 42 bases are in frame from base 1. V is reduced by 2 bases and J by 10 bases, leaving a spacing of 15 bases between them.

The rearranged segments are TRBV4-3 and TRBJ2-1, with the D gene uncertain. The specimen was whole blood. The clonotype was recovered from a female donor in good health. Some clones in this sample may be carry-over from other donors' samples. Here the CDR3 is given as CASSQFPPATEQFF. The nucleotide sequence is given as TGCGCCAGCAGCCAATTTCCCCCTGCGACCGAGCAGTTCTTC.